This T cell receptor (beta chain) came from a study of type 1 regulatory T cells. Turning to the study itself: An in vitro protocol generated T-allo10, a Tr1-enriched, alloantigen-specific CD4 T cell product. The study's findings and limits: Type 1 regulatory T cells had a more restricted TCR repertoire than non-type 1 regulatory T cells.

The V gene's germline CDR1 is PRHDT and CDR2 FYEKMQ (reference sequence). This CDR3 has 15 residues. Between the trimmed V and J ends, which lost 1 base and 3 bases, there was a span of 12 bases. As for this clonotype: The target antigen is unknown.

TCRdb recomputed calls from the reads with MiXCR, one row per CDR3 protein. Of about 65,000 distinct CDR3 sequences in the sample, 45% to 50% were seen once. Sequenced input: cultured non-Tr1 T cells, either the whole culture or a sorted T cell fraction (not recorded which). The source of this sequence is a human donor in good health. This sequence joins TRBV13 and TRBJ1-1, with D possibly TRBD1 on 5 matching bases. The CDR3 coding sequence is TGTGCCAGCAGCTTAGACCCCCGGGGGGACACTGAAGCTTTCTTT. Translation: CASSLDPRGDTEAFF. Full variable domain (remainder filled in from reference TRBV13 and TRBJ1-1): AAGVIQSPRHLIKEKRETATLKCYPIPRHDTVYWYQQGPGQDPQFLISFYEKMQSDKGSIPDRFSAQQFSDYHSELNMSSLELGDSALYFCASSLDPRGDTEAFFGQGTRLTVV.